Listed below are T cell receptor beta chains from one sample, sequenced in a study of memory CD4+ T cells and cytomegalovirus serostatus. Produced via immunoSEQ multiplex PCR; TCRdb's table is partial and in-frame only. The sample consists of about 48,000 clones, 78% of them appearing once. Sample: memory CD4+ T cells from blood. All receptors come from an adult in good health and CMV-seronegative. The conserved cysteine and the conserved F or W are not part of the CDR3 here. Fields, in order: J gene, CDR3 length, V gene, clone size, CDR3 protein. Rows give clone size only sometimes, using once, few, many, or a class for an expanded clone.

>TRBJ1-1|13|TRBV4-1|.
ASSQDTGVNTEAF
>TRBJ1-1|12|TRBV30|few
AWSVRFLNTEAF
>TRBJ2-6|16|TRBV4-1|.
ASSQDPGTQSGANVLT
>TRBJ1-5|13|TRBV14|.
ASSQERGGPWPQH
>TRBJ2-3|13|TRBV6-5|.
ASSHWGEQVDTQY
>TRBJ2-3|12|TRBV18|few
ASSQGRKTDTQY
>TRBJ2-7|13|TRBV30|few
AWSVLQGMGYEQY
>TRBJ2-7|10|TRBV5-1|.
ASSSDGSWQY
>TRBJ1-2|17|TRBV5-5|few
ASSLSLGDRGPSNYGYT
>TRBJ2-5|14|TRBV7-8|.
ASSLASGMNQETQY
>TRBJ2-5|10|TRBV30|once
AWSRTKETQY
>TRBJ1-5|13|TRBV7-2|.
ASSFRVGNNQPQH
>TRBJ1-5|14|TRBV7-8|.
ASSPRDRGSNQPQH
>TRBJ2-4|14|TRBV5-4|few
ASSLGDSLAKNIQY
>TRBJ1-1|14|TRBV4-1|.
ASSLGVGRVNTEAF
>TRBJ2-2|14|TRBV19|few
ASTPDRGPLTGELF
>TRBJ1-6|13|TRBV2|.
ASSLGTGRQSPLH
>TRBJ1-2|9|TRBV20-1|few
SARPIYGYT
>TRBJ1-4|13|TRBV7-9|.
ASSPPGQLNEKLF
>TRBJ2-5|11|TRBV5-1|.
ASSADRGETQY
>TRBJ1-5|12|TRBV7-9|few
ASSPMGSNQPQH
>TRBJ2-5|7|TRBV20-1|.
SAGGTQY
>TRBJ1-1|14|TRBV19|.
ASSIEHRDRNTEAF
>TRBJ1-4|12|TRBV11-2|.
ASRRPGGFEKLF
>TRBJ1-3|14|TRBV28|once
ASSLFGAMHGNTIY
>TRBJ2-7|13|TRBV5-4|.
ASSREGPRSYEQY
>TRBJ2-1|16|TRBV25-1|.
ASSDTAGGPRAYNEQF
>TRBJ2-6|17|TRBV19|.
ASSIDGRVVFPGANVLT
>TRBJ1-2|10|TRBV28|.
ASSSGGGGYT
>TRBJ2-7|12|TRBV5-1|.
ASSLGTARNEQY
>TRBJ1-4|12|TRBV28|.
ASSIDQTGPLMF
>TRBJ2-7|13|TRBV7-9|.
ASSLITVSSYEQY
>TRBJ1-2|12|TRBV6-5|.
ASSYSKDRPGYT
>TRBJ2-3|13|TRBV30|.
AWSAGLTSTDTQY
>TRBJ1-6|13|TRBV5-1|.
ASSGDRLYNSPLH
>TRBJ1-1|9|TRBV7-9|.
ASSLEVQAF
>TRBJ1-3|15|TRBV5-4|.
ASSYSAGKSIRNTIY
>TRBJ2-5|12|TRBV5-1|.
ASSAGQGGETQY
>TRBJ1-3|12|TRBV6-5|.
ASSSWGSGNTIY
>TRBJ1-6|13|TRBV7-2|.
ASSLRDRTNSPLH
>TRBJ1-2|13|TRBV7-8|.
ASSPRDLLNYGYT
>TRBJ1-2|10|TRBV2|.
ASSVRDEGYT
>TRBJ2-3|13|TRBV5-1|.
ASRPWTDGTDTQY
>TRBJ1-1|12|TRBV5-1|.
ASSSQASGTEAF
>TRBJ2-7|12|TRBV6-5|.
ASSPPGQGALQY
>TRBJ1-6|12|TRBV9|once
ASSVKAENSPLH
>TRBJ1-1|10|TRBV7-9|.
ASSPGGFGAF
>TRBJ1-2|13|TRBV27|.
ASSLSGRANYGYT
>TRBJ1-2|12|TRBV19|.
ASIPRGIDYGYT
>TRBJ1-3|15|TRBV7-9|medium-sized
ASSLEGFKGSGNTIY
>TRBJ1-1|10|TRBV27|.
ASGGRGLEAF